These 28 T cell receptor beta chains originate from one sample sequenced in a study of control samples from healthy donors and cancer patients. The table came from immunoSEQ multiplex PCR; TCRdb's copy has only in-frame clones and leaves some out. The sample lists tens of thousands of clones, under 95% seen once, with about an eighth in the top ten. The sequencing input was PBMCs. The receptor source for this set is a man aged 45 to 65 with lung cancer.

The genes are TRBV11-3 and TRBJ1-1; D perhaps matches TRBD1 (5 bases). Per germline, CDR1 SGHNT and CDR2 YENEEA. The CDR3 extends over 12 amino acids. Trimming pared 4 bases from V and 10 bases from J, leaving 13 bases between. The DNA of the CDR3 is TGTGCCAGCAGCTCCGGGGCGGGGCGAGCTTTCTTT. This sequence encodes CASSSGAGRAFF.

The V gene is TRBV21-1, the J gene TRBJ2-7. TRBV21-1 is described as a pseudogene. The CDR3 runs to 11 residues. CDR3 sequence: CASSSCYEQYF. CDR3 DNA sequence: TGTGCCAGCAGCAGTTGTTACGAGCAGTACTTC.

The V call is TRBV28, the J call TRBJ2-5; D is unresolved. Trimming removed 5 bases at V and 5 bases at J, with 12 bases between. The CDR3 extends over 13 amino acids. In germline, CDR1 is MDHEN, CDR2 SYDVKM. In DNA, the CDR3 is TGTGCCAGCAGTCCTGTAAATACGGAGACCCAGTACTTC. Its translation is CASSPVNTETQYF.

CDR3 sequence reads: CAWSPPQQETQYF. For the CDR3, the DNA is TGTGCCTGGAGTCCACCACAGCAAGAGACCCAGTACTTC. The rearrangement links TRBV30 to TRBJ2-5; D is unresolved. This CDR3 has 13 amino acids. Trimming took off 2 bases at V and 2 bases at J, with 9 bases between the two ends. Germline lookup yields CDR1 GTSNPN and CDR2 SVGIG (reference sequence).

The chain recombines TRBV30 with TRBJ1-6; 8 bases align to TRBD1. Per the germline V gene, CDR1 is GTSNPN and CDR2 is SVGIG (reference sequence). The CDR3 contains 17 residues. J lost 0 bases, V lost 0 bases, and 4 bases had no gene match. As DNA, the CDR3 is TGTGCCTGGAGTGTGCAGGGGGCGAGCTCCTATAATTCACCCCTCCACTTT. As protein: CAWSVQGASSYNSPLHF.

V and J are TRBV7-8 and TRBJ2-7; the match to TRBD2 covers 11 bases. The CDR3 covers 17 residues. Germline V gene data show CDR1 as SGHVS and CDR2 as FQNEAQ. The ends lost 1 base at V and 1 base at J; junction bases unmatched: 6. The CDR3 bases are TGTGCCAGCAGCTTAGGACTAGCGGGACCGGTTTCCTACGAGCAGTACTTC. Amino acids: CASSLGLAGPVSYEQYF.

This clone has a single count. The J gene is TRBJ2-2, the V gene TRBV9; D is unresolved. V lost 0 bases to trimming and J lost 8 bases, with 11 bases between them. In germline, CDR1 is SGDLS, CDR2 YYNGEE. The CDR3 length is 14 residues. The CDR3, as DNA: TGTGCCAGCAGCGTAGGAAGTGGTCCTGGGGAGCTGTTTTTT. Residues: CASSVGSGPGELFF.

The chain has TRBV18 and TRBJ1-1; TRBD1 might be the D (5 bases). From germline, CDR1 is KGHSH and CDR2 LQKENI. Deletions cut 0 bases from V and 6 bases from J, with 14 bases between. The CDR3 is 15 amino acids. The CDR3 DNA follows: TGTGCCAGCTCACCACCGAAAGGGGTAGGGCCTGAAGCTTTCTTT. Translated, it gives CASSPPKGVGPEAFF.

This clone appeared once. V and J are TRBV19 and TRBJ2-7; D gene unclear. With 2 bases removed from V and 1 base from J, the gap between germline ends came to 12 bases. The CDR3 consists of 15 residues. Germline-derived CDR1 and CDR2 are LNHDA and SQIVND (reference sequence). The CDR3 DNA follows: TGTGCCAGTAGTATATTATTGGCGCAGTCCTACGAGCAGTACTTC. Protein sequence: CASSILLAQSYEQYF.

The rearrangement links TRBV7-3 to TRBJ1-2, with 7 bases lining up with TRBD1. This CDR3 is built from 13 residues. With 4 bases clipped from V and 6 bases from J, the junction kept 5 bases outside the gene matches. Germline CDR1 is SGHTA and CDR2 is FQGTGA. CDR3 DNA: TGTGCCAGCAGCTCTCGTACAGGGGATGGCTACACCTTC. Its protein is CASSSRTGDGYTF.

This rearrangement joins TRBV6-5 to TRBJ2-2, with TRBD1 identical over 8 bases. This CDR3 has 15 amino acids. Germline CDR1 reads MNHEY; CDR2 reads SVGAGI. Trimming cost V 5 bases and J 4 bases; bases outside gene matches: 6. This CDR3 is CASSPRQGFTGELFF. The DNA for the CDR3 is TGTGCCAGCAGTCCCAGACAGGGGTTCACCGGGGAGCTGTTTTTT.

This clone showed up just once. The V gene is TRBV28, the J gene TRBJ1-1; 10 nucleotides match TRBD1. V shed 5 bases, J shed 1 base, and the junction held 7 bases outside the gene matches. CDR1 and CDR2 from the germline V gene are MDHEN and SYDVKM. The CDR3 spans 16 residues. The chain's CDR3 is CASSPTGGAGNTEAFF. CDR3 nucleotide sequence: TGTGCCAGCAGTCCGACAGGGGGCGCGGGGAACACTGAAGCTTTCTTT.

The chain has TRBV18 and TRBJ2-5; TRBD2 aligns across 7 bases. The length of the CDR3 is 13 residues. The V gene's germline CDR1 is KGHSH and CDR2 LQKENI. V trimming: 3 bases; J trimming: 3 bases; junction bases outside the gene matches: 1. CDR3 sequence (DNA): TGTGCCAGCTCACCTCGGGGGGAAGAGACCCAGTACTTC. This translates into CASSPRGEETQYF.

This chain uses TRBV4-3 with TRBJ2-7, with 13 bases fitting TRBD2. The CDR3 extends over 15 amino acids. Germline loops: CDR1 LGHNA, CDR2 YSLEER. V lost 5 bases, J lost 2 bases, and 3 bases stayed unmatched. CDR3 protein: CASSWGLAGTYEQYF. In nucleotides, the CDR3 is TGCGCCAGCAGCTGGGGACTAGCGGGGACCTACGAGCAGTACTTC.

CDR3 protein: CASSEGGLLNNSPLHF. DNA for the CDR3: TGTGCCAGCAGTGAGGGAGGCCTCCTAAATAATTCACCCCTCCACTTT. The J gene is TRBJ1-6, the V gene TRBV2; D unclear. Germline CDR1 SNHLY, CDR2 FYNNEI. V was clipped by 3 bases and J by 5 bases, with 14 bases between them. The CDR3 is 16 amino acids. Full variable domain (missing parts from reference TRBV2 and TRBJ1-6): EPEVTQTPSHQVTQMGQEVILRCVPISNHLYFYWYRQILGQKVEFLVSFYNNEISEKSEIFDDQFSVERPDGSNFTLKIRSTKLEDSAMYFCASSEGGLLNNSPLHFGNGTRLTVT.

The chain uses TRBV4-3 and TRBJ1-3, with a tentative D call TRBD1 (5 bases). Germline CDR1 LGHNA, CDR2 YSLEER. The CDR3 extends over 15 amino acids. Trimming took 3 bases from V and 4 from J, leaving 13 bases between them. CDR3 loop: CASSHLGGDGNTIYF. The CDR3 DNA is TGCGCCAGCAGCCATCTAGGAGGGGACGGAAACACCATATATTTT.

The rearrangement joins TRBV14 to TRBJ1-2, with TRBD1 matching over 9 bases. Germline V CDR1 and CDR2: SGHDN, FVKESK. This CDR3 contains 15 residues. J was trimmed by 5 bases and V by 2 bases; bases with no gene match: 6. CDR3: CASSQTGGLVYGYTF. The CDR3 DNA sequence: TGTGCCAGCAGCCAAACAGGGGGCTTGGTTTATGGCTACACCTTC.

The V gene is TRBV28, the J gene TRBJ2-3; D remains unclear. CDR3 length: 15 residues. V was trimmed by 3 bases and J by 2 bases, leaving 12 bases between them. Per germline, CDR1 MDHEN and CDR2 SYDVKM. The CDR3 sequence is CASSLPSALTDTQYF. The DNA for the CDR3 is TGTGCCAGCAGTTTGCCCAGCGCCCTCACAGATACGCAGTATTTT.

This rearrangement joins TRBV28 to TRBJ2-1; 9 nucleotides agree with TRBD1. In germline, CDR1 is MDHEN, CDR2 SYDVKM. V lost 3 bases, J lost 7 bases, and 7 bases stayed unmatched. There are 15 residues in the CDR3. The DNA for the CDR3 is TGTGCCAGCAGTTTTGGGACAGGGCCGGCGAATGAGCAGTTCTTC. Translated: CASSFGTGPANEQFF.

V is TRBV3-1 (or the pseudogene TRBV3-2) and J is TRBJ2-1, with D possibly matching TRBD2 (6 bases). This CDR3 has 16 residues. Trimming took 3 bases from V and 5 from J, leaving 17 bases between them. CDR1 and CDR2 from the germline V gene are LGHDT and YNNKEL (reference sequence). Here the CDR3 reads CASSHRGTARDNEQFF. DNA of the CDR3: TGTGCCAGCAGCCACCGCGGGACGGCTAGAGACAATGAGCAGTTCTTC.

This chain joins TRBV7-2 and TRBJ2-6; 7 bases fit TRBD1. CDR1 and CDR2 from the germline V gene are SGHTA and FQGNSA. The CDR3 runs to 16 residues. V dropped 5 bases and J dropped 4; count of bases not matched to a gene: 8. The CDR3 reads CASSTLTGSGANVLTF. The CDR3 coding sequence is TGTGCCAGCAGCACCCTGACAGGGTCCGGGGCCAACGTCCTGACTTTC.

V and J are TRBV6-5 and TRBJ1-6; D gene unclear. Germline V gene sequence: CDR1 MNHEY, CDR2 SVGAGI. CDR3 length: 14 residues. Trimming stripped 0 bases from V and 8 bases from J, with 8 bases between. In DNA form, the CDR3 reads TGTGCCAGCAGTTACTCTCCCCTGGATTCACCCCTCCACTTT. It encodes CASSYSPLDSPLHF.

This chain connects TRBV4-3 to TRBJ2-3; unclear D gene. This CDR3 region has 15 residues. V was pared by 1 base and J by 0 bases, with 8 bases between. Germline-derived CDR1 and CDR2 are LGHNA and YSLEER. CDR3: CASSQAGVSTDTQYF. CDR3 in DNA: TGCGCCAGCAGCCAAGCTGGCGTCAGCACAGATACGCAGTATTTT.

The rearrangement uses TRBV4-1 and TRBJ2-7, with unresolved D. From germline, CDR1 is MGHRA and CDR2 YSYEKL. Trimming cost V 0 bases and J 4 bases, with 7 bases left between them. The CDR3 spans 13 residues. CDR3 protein: CASSQDTAYEQYF. CDR3 coding DNA: TGCGCCAGCAGCCAAGACACTGCATACGAGCAGTACTTC.

This chain joins TRBV12-3 or TRBV12-4 and TRBJ2-3; D is possibly TRBD1 (5 bases). The CDR3 is 13 residues long. Trimming took off 6 bases at V and 4 bases at J, with 11 bases between the two ends. CDR3 sequence (DNA): TGTGCCAGCAGGGACAATAAGGCAGATACGCAGTATTTT. Its translation is CASRDNKADTQYF.

The chain carries TRBV2 and TRBJ1-2; perhaps TRBD1 as D (6 bases). This CDR3 has 14 residues. CDR1 is SNHLY, CDR2 FYNNEI, per germline. Between the trimmed V and J ends, which lost 9 bases and 2 bases, there was a span of 16 bases. The CDR3 is CARSDRRQNYGYTF. CDR3 nucleotide sequence: TGTGCCAGATCCGACAGGCGCCAAAACTATGGCTACACCTTC. Full variable domain (missing parts from reference TRBV2 and TRBJ1-2): EPEVTQTPSHQVTQMGQEVILRCVPISNHLYFYWYRQILGQKVEFLVSFYNNEISEKSEIFDDQFSVERPDGSNFTLKIRSTKLEDSAMYFCARSDRRQNYGYTFGSGTRLTVV.

The chain recombines TRBV12-3 or TRBV12-4 with TRBJ1-2; D is unclear. CDR3 length: 13 residues. V was clipped by 6 bases and J by 3 bases, with 11 bases between them. CDR3 sequence reads: CASSLGRDYGYTF. The CDR3, as DNA: TGTGCCAGCAGCCTAGGTAGGGACTATGGCTACACCTTC.

The genes are TRBV5-1 and TRBJ1-2; 8 nucleotides agree with TRBD1. The CDR3 spans 17 residues. Germline lookup yields CDR1 SGHRS and CDR2 YFSETQ. After removal of 4 bases from V and 2 bases from J, the junction contained 13 bases not matched to a gene. The CDR3 sequence: CASSLGQGGNGNYGYTF. DNA of the CDR3: TGCGCCAGCAGCCTCGGACAGGGAGGAAATGGAAACTATGGCTACACCTTC.